This T cell receptor beta chain stems from a study of cytomegalovirus exposure and HLA in healthy donors. A single count supports this clone. The germline V and J ends were trimmed by 6 bases and 5 bases, with 8 bases remaining between them. Germline CDR1 reads SGHVS; CDR2 reads FQNEAQ. The CDR3 spans 12 residues. The PCR was carried out with 60 Vbeta primers and 13 Jbeta primers. This table comes from immunoSEQ multiplex PCR, and its TCRdb copy is limited to in-frame clones, with some not included. In the table there are approximately 56,000 clones, 72% of which are singletons. The specimen sequenced was PBMCs. This sequence joins TRBV7-8 and TRBJ2-1; D might be TRBD1 (5 bases). This receptor was obtained from a woman between 50 and 59 years old in good health and CMV-seropositive. The CDR3 coding sequence is TGTGCCAGCAGTCCAGGGAACAATGAGCAGTTCTTC. Protein sequence: CASSPGNNEQFF.